These 20 T cell receptor beta chains share one sample of origin, sequenced in a study. MiXCR, run by TCRdb on the RT-PCR reads, gives a single entry per CDR3 protein. This table holds about 680,000 distinct CDR3 sequences, around 14% found once. Sequencing used memory CD4+ T cells from blood. These receptors came from a female donor in good health, serving as a healthy control.

V gene TRBV28 combines with J gene TRBJ1-4, with D maybe TRBD1 (6 bases). Between the trimmed V and J ends, which lost 3 bases and 2 bases, there was a span of 13 bases. The CDR3 is made up of 16 amino acids. Looked up from germline, CDR1 is MDHEN and CDR2 is SYDVKM. DNA of the CDR3: TGTGCCAGCAGTTTGTCACAGGGTGGCACTAATGAAAAACTGTTTTTT. Protein: CASSLSQGGTNEKLFF.

V is TRBV27 and J is TRBJ2-3; 8 bases are a match to TRBD2. Germline loops: CDR1 MNHEY, CDR2 SMNVEV (reference sequence). J lost 7 bases, V lost 5 bases, and 8 bases had no gene match. The CDR3 is made up of 14 amino acids. The CDR3 protein is CASSLREAPNTQYF. The DNA for the CDR3 is TGTGCCAGCAGTCTGCGGGAGGCACCCAATACGCAGTATTTT.

This clonotype occurred many times. The genes are TRBV6-2 or TRBV6-3 and TRBJ1-2; TRBD1 aligns across 8 bases. CDR3 length: 12 amino acids. V gave up 5 bases and J gave up 6 bases; unmatched junction bases: 2. In germline, CDR1 is MNHEY, CDR2 SVGEGT. CDR3 nucleotide sequence: TGTGCCAGCAGTCCGACAGGGGATGGCTACACCTTC. Its protein product is CASSPTGDGYTF.

This clonotype was seen a few times. V is TRBV7-9 and J is TRBJ2-7, with 8 nucleotides matching TRBD1. Germline trimming cut 6 bases from V and 3 bases from J; bases unmatched to any gene: 10. This CDR3 region has 15 residues. Looked up from germline, CDR1 is SEHNR and CDR2 is FQNEAQ (reference sequence). This CDR3 reads CASSRTGISLYEQYF. CDR3 DNA: TGTGCCAGCAGTCGGACAGGGATATCACTCTACGAGCAGTACTTC.

This clonotype was observed many times. The chain joins TRBV7-2 to TRBJ1-2; tentatively, D is TRBD1 (6 bases). Germline CDR1 SGHTA, CDR2 FQGNSA. The CDR3 is 13 residues long. V was clipped by 4 bases and J by 4 bases, with 10 bases between them. The CDR3 sequence: CASSSIQGYGYTF. CDR3 DNA: TGTGCCAGCAGCTCGATACAGGGCTATGGCTACACCTTC.

In its sample, this clonotype was seen a few times. The chain uses TRBV29-1 and TRBJ1-4, with TRBD1 matching 8 bases. V shed 8 bases and J 8 bases; nucleotides not matched to a gene: 7. CDR1 SQVTM and CDR2 ANQGSEA come from the germline V gene. The CDR3 runs to 12 residues. CDR3 nucleotide sequence: TGCAGCACCCAGACAGGGGACGAAAAACTGTTTTTT. Its translation: CSTQTGDEKLFF.

In its sample, this clonotype was seen a few times. The CDR3 DNA sequence: TGCGCCAGCAGTCAATCGACCCGTGGGTGGATTCAGCCCCAGCATTTT. This encodes CASSQSTRGWIQPQHF. The chain joins TRBV23-1 to TRBJ1-5; D gene uncertain. TRBV23-1 is recorded as an ORF, its role being uncertain. The CDR3 contains 16 residues. V was trimmed by 0 bases and J by 6 bases, leaving 15 bases between them.

In its sample, this clonotype was seen many times. The chain joins TRBV7-2 to TRBJ2-2; the match to TRBD2 covers 13 bases. The CDR3 spans 16 residues. The germline gives CDR1 SGHTA, CDR2 FQGNSA. Trimming at V came to 5 bases and at J to 5 bases, leaving 5 bases not matched to a gene. The CDR3 DNA is TGTGCCAGCAGCCCCGGGACTAGCGGGATGACCGGGGAGCTGTTTTTT. Protein product: CASSPGTSGMTGELFF.

The chain joins TRBV3-1 to TRBJ2-3; D gene ambiguous. Germline V gene data show CDR1 as LGHDT and CDR2 as YNNKEL (reference sequence). This CDR3 is built from 14 residues. V was trimmed by 4 bases and J by 1 base, leaving 9 bases between them. Here the CDR3 reads CASSLRKGTDTQYF. CDR3 DNA: TGTGCCAGCAGCCTCCGTAAGGGCACAGATACGCAGTATTTT.

In its sample, this clonotype was seen many times. The chain couples TRBV7-3 to TRBJ1-5; D perhaps matches TRBD1 (5 bases). This CDR3 comprises 13 residues. With 8 bases removed from V and 3 bases from J, the gap between germline ends came to 11 bases. CDR1 SGHTA and CDR2 FQGTGA come from the germline V gene. The CDR3 here is CASSRGVNQPQHF. CDR3 DNA sequence: TGTGCCAGCTCCCGGGGCGTCAATCAGCCCCAGCATTTT.

This chain links TRBV24-1 with TRBJ1-5; no firm D call. Germline CDR1 KGHDR, CDR2 SFDVKD. The CDR3 consists of 16 residues. Between the trimmed V and J ends, which lost 4 bases and 0 bases, there was a span of 12 bases. The CDR3 DNA sequence: TGTGCCACCAGTGAAGCCGGCTTTAATAGCAATCAGCCCCAGCATTTT. Translating it yields CATSEAGFNSNQPQHF.

The sample holds a few counts of this clonotype. The chain carries TRBV6-6 and TRBJ1-4, with D unclear. This CDR3 region has 15 residues. V lost 5 bases, J lost 0 bases, and 10 bases lay in between. CDR1 is MNHNY, CDR2 SVGAGI, per germline (reference sequence). In nucleotides, the CDR3 is TGTGCCAGCAGTGAAGCAGGAGCAACTAATGAAAAACTGTTTTTT. The encoded protein is CASSEAGATNEKLFF.

This clonotype was recorded a few times. V gene TRBV28 combines with J gene TRBJ1-1; D remains ambiguous. Looked up from germline, CDR1 is MDHEN and CDR2 is SYDVKM. Trimming left V 6 bases short and J 12 bases short, with 26 bases between. The CDR3 totals 15 residues. Here the CDR3 DNA reads TGTGCCAGCAGCTCGGTCAGTCACTTCCTAGGTGGAACTTTCTTT. Translating gives CASSSVSHFLGGTFF.

This chain joins TRBV4-3 and TRBJ2-1, with TRBD2 as a possible D gene (6 bases). V lost 0 bases to trimming and J lost 6 bases, with 18 bases between them. The CDR3 spans 17 residues. The V gene's germline CDR1 is LGHNA and CDR2 YSLEER. The CDR3 bases are TGCGCCAGCAGCCAAGATCCGGCTAGCGTATCATTCAATGAGCAGTTCTTC. Encoded protein: CASSQDPASVSFNEQFF.

This clonotype turned up a few times. The chain combines TRBV6-2 or TRBV6-3 with TRBJ2-1; D not certain. This CDR3 has 12 amino acids. From germline, CDR1 is MNHEY and CDR2 SVGEGT. V gave up 8 bases and J gave up 7 bases, with 12 bases separating them. CDR3 in DNA: TGTGCCAGCGGAGAAGGGTGGAATGAGCAGTTCTTC. Translating gives CASGEGWNEQFF.

The chain couples TRBV13 to TRBJ2-5; unclear D gene. Germline-derived CDR1 and CDR2 are PRHDT and FYEKMQ (reference sequence). Trimming left V 2 bases short and J 5 bases short, with 12 bases between. The CDR3 has 14 residues. The CDR3 nucleotides are TGTGCCAGCAGCTTATATGGCAATGAGGAGACCCAGTACTTC. This sequence encodes CASSLYGNEETQYF.

The chain joins TRBV30 to TRBJ1-3; TRBD1 matches 7 bases. CDR1 and CDR2 from the germline V gene are GTSNPN and SVGIG (reference sequence). The CDR3 totals 12 residues. After removal of 5 bases from V and 8 bases from J, the junction contained 6 bases not matched to a gene. This CDR3 is CAWGDRGDTIYF. CDR3 nucleotides: TGTGCCTGGGGGGACAGAGGGGACACCATATATTTT.

This clonotype occurred a few times. The CDR3 DNA reads TGTGCCACCCGTTTCGGGACAGGCAATCAGCCCCAGCATTTT. This codes for CATRFGTGNQPQHF. The rearrangement joins TRBV19 to TRBJ1-5; 7 bases match TRBD1. V shed 10 bases, J shed 2 bases, and the junction held 8 bases outside the gene matches. Germline V gene sequence: CDR1 LNHDA, CDR2 SQIVND (reference sequence). The CDR3 length is 14 residues.

The chain has TRBV12-3 or TRBV12-4 and TRBJ2-2; D perhaps matches TRBD2 (5 bases). The ends were cut back, 1 base at V and 6 bases at J, with 9 bases in the middle. This CDR3 is 14 amino acids long. DNA of the CDR3: TGTGCCAGCAGTTTAGACGGGATGGCCGGGGAGCTGTTTTTT. Translation gives CASSLDGMAGELFF.

This clonotype was observed many times. The V and J genes are TRBV12-3 or TRBV12-4 and TRBJ1-1, with TRBD1 identical over 7 bases. This CDR3 is 16 amino acids long. V lost 3 bases to trimming and J lost 5 bases; unmatched junction nucleotides: 12. CDR3 DNA sequence: TGTGCCAGCAGTTTCTCCGCGAGGCGACAGGGAACTGAAGCTTTCTTT. Its protein is CASSFSARRQGTEAFF.